A single sample gave rise to the 13 T cell receptor beta chains below, sequenced in a study of molecular identifiers for immune sequencing clone quantification. TCRdb processed the PCR reads anew with MiXCR; each CDR3 protein has one entry. The data contain about 640,000 distinct CDR3 sequences, 20% of them singletons. The source material was naive CD8+ T cells from blood, with Jurkat cell RNA spiked in. Subset of the sample: FACS-sorted CD8+CD4-CCR7+CD45RA+ naive T cells. The receptors here all came from a human donor in good health. Some libraries in this study had Jurkat cell RNA spiked in.

This clonotype was seen at least ten times. Compared with germline, one end of the junction differs, possibly owing to a read error. The V call is TRBV20-1, the J call TRBJ2-7, with D possibly called TRBD1 or TRBD2 (5 bases each). The CDR3 has 13 amino acids. CDR1 and CDR2 (germline): DFQATT, SNEGSKA (reference sequence). The CDR3 DNA reads as TGCAGTGCCAGAGGGGCGGTATCCTACGAGCAGTACTTC. This translates into CSARGAVSYEQYF.

The sample holds many counts of this clonotype. This rearrangement joins TRBV13 to TRBJ1-1; D may be TRBD1 (5 bases). The V gene lost 7 bases and the J gene lost 8 bases, with 11 bases spanning the gap. The germline CDR1 and CDR2 sequences are PRHDT and FYEKMQ (reference sequence). CDR3 size: 11 residues. The CDR3, as DNA: TGTGCCAGCACCAAAGGGGCGGAAGCTTTCTTT. Protein product: CASTKGAEAFF.

The chain recombines TRBV6-5 with TRBJ1-2; TRBD1 matches at 9 bases. Looked up from germline, CDR1 is MNHEY and CDR2 is SVGAGI. Trimming at V came to 2 bases and at J to 9 bases, leaving 7 bases not matched to a gene. This CDR3 has 14 residues. This CDR3 reads CASSYGTGLVSYTF. In nucleotides, the CDR3 is TGTGCCAGCAGTTACGGGACAGGGTTGGTGAGCTACACCTTC.

This clonotype was observed many times. The chain has TRBV10-3 and TRBJ1-5; TRBD1 is a possible D gene (5 bases). V lost 0 bases and J lost 3, with 15 bases in between. The CDR3 has 17 amino acids. Germline V gene lookup returns CDR1 ENHRY and CDR2 SYGVKD. The CDR3 DNA reads as TGTGCCATCAGTGAGTCGGGGGGGGTCTGGGACAATCAGCCCCAGCATTTT. This translates into CAISESGGVWDNQPQHF.

This clonotype appeared many times. The chain is built from TRBV6-5 and TRBJ1-1, with a tentative D call TRBD1 (5 bases). CDR1 and CDR2 from the germline V gene are MNHEY and SVGAGI. V lost 5 bases, J lost 1 base, and 11 bases lay in between. This CDR3 has 14 residues. Here the CDR3 DNA reads TGTGCCAGCAGTGCGCGGGGCTCGAACACTGAAGCTTTCTTT. It translates to CASSARGSNTEAFF.

This clonotype appeared many times. The rearrangement links TRBV6-2 or TRBV6-3 to TRBJ1-1; D is unresolved. Germline CDR1 is MNHEY and CDR2 is SVGEGT. V lost 2 bases and J 8 bases, leaving 9 bases between the germline ends. The CDR3 spans 12 residues. CDR3 coding DNA: TGTGCCAGCAGTTACGGGTATGGCGAAGCTTTCTTT. This gives the protein CASSYGYGEAFF.

This clonotype was detected ten times or more. V and J are TRBV4-3 and TRBJ1-1; D is possibly TRBD1 (6 bases). V gave up 0 bases and J gave up 2 bases, with 13 bases separating them. CDR3 length equals 16 residues. Germline V gene lookup returns CDR1 LGHNA and CDR2 YSLEER. CDR3 nucleotides: TGCGCCAGCAGCCAAGAATCGGTGGGGGGCAACACTGAAGCTTTCTTT. Its translation: CASSQESVGGNTEAFF.

This clonotype has only one observation. A single base separates this from a much larger clone, so it may be a read error. The genes are TRBV12-3 or TRBV12-4 and TRBJ1-2; weak D call: TRBD1 (5 bases). Between the trimmed V and J ends, which lost 1 base and 5 bases, there was a span of 8 bases. The CDR3 contains 13 residues. The chain's CDR3 is CASSLVGPYGYTF. Here the CDR3 DNA reads TGTGCCAGCAGTTTAGTGGGGCCTTATGGCTACACCTTC.

As regards this clonotype: A much more abundant neighbour one base away suggests this may be a read error. This chain joins TRBV12-3 or TRBV12-4 and TRBJ2-2; D is undetermined. Trimming left V 2 bases short and J 7 bases short, with 14 bases between. The CDR3 runs to 15 residues. The CDR3 loop is CASSLIPPVGGELFF. The CDR3 DNA reads TGTGCCAGCAGTTTAATACCCCCCGTGGGCGGGGAGCTGTTTTTT.

Turning to this clonotype: The junction shows a germline mismatch at one end, possibly a read error. Here the CDR3 DNA reads TGCGCCAGCAGCCAAGATCGACAGGGGGCCGCCTACGGGCAGTACTTC. Translated: CASSQDRQGAAYGQYF. The V call is TRBV4-3, the J call TRBJ2-7; 10 positions agree with TRBD1. This CDR3 comprises 16 residues. Germline CDR1 reads LGHNA; CDR2 reads YSLEER.

The chain uses TRBV27 and TRBJ2-5; D unclear. CDR3 length: 14 amino acids. The V end was cut by 2 bases, the J end by 0 bases, with 7 bases between. In germline, CDR1 is MNHEY, CDR2 SMNVEV (reference sequence). The CDR3 protein is CASSLIGYQETQYF. The CDR3 DNA is TGTGCCAGCAGTTTAATAGGGTACCAAGAGACCCAGTACTTC.

In its sample, this clonotype was seen many times. One end of the junction is discordant with germline, which a read error may explain. The V and J genes are TRBV20-1 and TRBJ2-7; 11 nucleotides align to TRBD1. This CDR3 is 14 amino acids long. CDR1 DFQATT and CDR2 SNEGSKA come from the germline V gene (reference sequence). CDR3 coding DNA: TGCAGTGCAAGAGGACAGGGGGCGTTTGGCGAGCAGTACTTC. It yields the protein CSARGQGAFGEQYF.

This clonotype was recorded a few times. A much larger clonotype is one base distant, so this may be a read error. The chain is built from TRBV6-6 and TRBJ1-5; D is perhaps TRBD1 (5 bases). Germline CDR1 reads MNHNY; CDR2 reads SVGAGI (reference sequence). Trimming took 4 bases from V and 0 from J, leaving 22 bases between them. This CDR3 spans 19 amino acids. The CDR3 region is CASSSGMGRAGYSNQPQHF. CDR3 nucleotides: TGTGCCAGCAGTTCCGGGATGGGACGAGCTGGTTATAGCAATCAGCCCCAGCATTTT.